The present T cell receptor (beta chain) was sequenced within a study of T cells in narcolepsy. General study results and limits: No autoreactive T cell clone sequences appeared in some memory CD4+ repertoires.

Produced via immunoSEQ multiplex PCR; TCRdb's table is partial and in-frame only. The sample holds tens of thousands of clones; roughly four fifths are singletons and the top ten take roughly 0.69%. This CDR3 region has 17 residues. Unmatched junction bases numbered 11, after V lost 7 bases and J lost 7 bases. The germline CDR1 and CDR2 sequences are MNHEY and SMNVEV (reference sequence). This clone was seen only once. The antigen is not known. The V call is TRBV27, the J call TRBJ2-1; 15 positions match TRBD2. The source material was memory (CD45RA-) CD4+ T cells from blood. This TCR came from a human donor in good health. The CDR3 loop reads CASTPPGLAGGGNEQFF. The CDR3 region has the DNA TGTGCCAGCACCCCCCCGGGACTAGCGGGGGGAGGGAATGAGCAGTTCTTC.